This TCR beta chain was sequenced in a study of cytomegalovirus exposure and HLA in healthy donors. Concerning this clone itself: The antigen remains unidentified.

It was with 60 Vbeta and 13 Jbeta primers that the PCR ran. Sequenced by immunoSEQ multiplex PCR; TCRdb stores in-frame clones only, minus some. Of approximately 130,000 clones listed, 80% to 85% were seen once; the top ten hold about 0.7%. Whole-study results and caveats: In an earlier analysis, productive rearrangement rates for most beta V segments clustered near 87% or 30%.

CDR3 length: 14 residues. The V gene's germline CDR1 is MNHNS and CDR2 SASEGT. V was cut by 4 bases and J by 1 base, with 10 bases left in between. This receptor was identified in a young man in good health and CMV-seronegative. The chain recombines TRBV6-1 with TRBJ1-1; D not certain. The source material was PBMCs. The DNA for the CDR3 is TGTGCCAGCAGTGGGGGAGGACCGAACACTGAAGCTTTCTTT. This translates into CASSGGGPNTEAFF.